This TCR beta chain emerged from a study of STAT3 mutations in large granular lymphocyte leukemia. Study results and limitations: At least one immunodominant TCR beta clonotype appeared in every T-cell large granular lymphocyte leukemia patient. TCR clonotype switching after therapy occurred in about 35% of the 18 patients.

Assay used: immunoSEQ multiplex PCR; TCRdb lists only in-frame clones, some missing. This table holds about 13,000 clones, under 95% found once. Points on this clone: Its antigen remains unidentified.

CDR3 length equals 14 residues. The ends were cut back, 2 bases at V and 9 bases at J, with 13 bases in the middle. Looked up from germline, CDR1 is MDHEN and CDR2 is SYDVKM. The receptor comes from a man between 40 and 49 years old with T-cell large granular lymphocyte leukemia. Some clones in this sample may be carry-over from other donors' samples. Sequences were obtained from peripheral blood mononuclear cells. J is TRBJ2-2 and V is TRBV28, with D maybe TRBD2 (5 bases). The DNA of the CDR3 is TGTGCCAGCAGTTTAGAATCGTCGGGGAGGGAGCTGTTTTTT. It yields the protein CASSLESSGRELFF.